This T cell receptor beta chain was captured in a study of T-cell reconstitution after alpha-beta-depleted transplantation in children. The sample holds many counts of this clonotype. TCRbeta library construction was performed incorporating unique molecular identifiers. TCRdb reanalysed the PCR reads using MiXCR and keeps one entry per CDR3 protein. The profile shows 250,000 or so distinct CDR3 sequences, around 8% of them singletons. The clonotype originates from a male patient younger than 18 who had a stem cell transplant for acute lymphoblastic leukemia, so the T cells may come from the graft donor. Sequenced here: PBMCs, mostly from graft donor cells, sampled 180 days after TCRalphabeta/CD19-depleted stem cell transplant.

The CDR3 nucleotides read TGTGCCAGCAGTTACCGTATCGTGGTTCAAGAGACCCAGTACTTC. Translation gives CASSYRIVVQETQYF. V is TRBV6-2 or TRBV6-3 and J is TRBJ2-5; D remains ambiguous. The germline V gene has CDR1 MNHEY and CDR2 SVGEGT. V lost 2 bases to trimming and J lost 2 bases, with 12 bases between them. The CDR3 consists of 15 residues.